This T cell receptor (beta chain) stems from a study of CD4+ T cells in melanoma. This clone has only a few counts. With V trimmed by 2 bases and J by 3 bases, 4 bases remained unmatched. The CDR3 has 14 amino acids. Germline-derived CDR1 and CDR2 are SGDLS and YYNGEE. Sequenced by immunoSEQ multiplex PCR; TCRdb stores in-frame clones only, minus some. The sample lists some 110,000 clones, 92% seen once, with 3% to 4% in the top ten. V usage is TRBV9 and J usage is TRBJ1-2; 7 nucleotides align to TRBD1. The TCR comes from a human donor with melanoma. Input material: peripheral blood. The CDR3 spells CASSVTGSDYGYTF. Here the CDR3 DNA reads TGTGCCAGCAGCGTGACAGGGTCCGACTATGGCTACACCTTC. The whole variable domain, filled in from reference TRBV9 and TRBJ1-2, reads DSGVTQTPKHLITATGQRVTLRCSPRSGDLSVYWYQQSLDQGLQFLIQYYNGEERAKGNILERFSAQQFPDLHSELNLSSLELGDSALYFCASSVTGSDYGYTFGSGTRLTVV.